Listed below are T cell receptor beta chains from one sample, sequenced in a study of T cell changes during pregnancy in multiple sclerosis. Clones were sequenced by immunoSEQ multiplex PCR, and TCRdb holds only the in-frame ones, with some missing. The sample lists around 42,000 clones; around 90% were seen once. The sample consisted of CD4+ T cells from peripheral blood mononuclear cells, taken in the second trimester of pregnancy. The source is a female donor in good health, enrolled as a control in a pregnancy study. The CDR3 runs from the conserved cysteine through the conserved F or W. D genes are given only for firm matches.

D gene	V gene	J gene	CDR3 DNA	CDR3 protein
.	TRBV28	TRBJ1-3	TGTGCCAGCAGTCCCGGTAATACTAAAAACACCATATATTTT	CASSPGNTKNTIYF
TRBD2	TRBV2	TRBJ2-3	TGTGCCAGCAGCGCGACTAGCGAAGCCACGTTAGATACGCAGTATTTT	CASSATSEATLDTQYF
TRBD2	TRBV18	TRBJ2-7	TGTGCCAGCTCACCAGGTATGAGGACTAGCGCCCACGAGCAGTACTTC	CASSPGMRTSAHEQYF
TRBD2	TRBV7-7	TRBJ2-3	TGTACCAGGCCTCGGGGGGGGACAGATACGCAGTATTTT	CTRPRGGTDTQYF
TRBD2	TRBV2	TRBJ2-7	TGTGCCAGCAGGTCCTGGATACCGGGACTAGAGTACGAGCAGTACTTC	CASRSWIPGLEYEQYF
TRBD1	TRBV6-5	TRBJ2-7	TGTGCCAGCAGTTACTCGGGACAGGGTCCCCACGAGCAGTACTTC	CASSYSGQGPHEQYF
.	TRBV25-1	TRBJ1-1	TGTGCGTCGGCGGAGAACACTGAAGCTTTCTTT	CASAENTEAFF
TRBD2	TRBV2	TRBJ2-7	TGTGCCAGCAGTCGGACTAGCGGATGGGACGAGCAGTACTTC	CASSRTSGWDEQYF
.	TRBV7-9	TRBJ2-1	TGTGCCAGCTTAAGGGGTAGCTCCTACAATGAGCAGTTCTTC	CASLRGSSYNEQFF
.	TRBV19	TRBJ1-5	TGTGCCAGTAGTATACAGGGCTATAGCAATCAGCCCCAGCATTTT	CASSIQGYSNQPQHF